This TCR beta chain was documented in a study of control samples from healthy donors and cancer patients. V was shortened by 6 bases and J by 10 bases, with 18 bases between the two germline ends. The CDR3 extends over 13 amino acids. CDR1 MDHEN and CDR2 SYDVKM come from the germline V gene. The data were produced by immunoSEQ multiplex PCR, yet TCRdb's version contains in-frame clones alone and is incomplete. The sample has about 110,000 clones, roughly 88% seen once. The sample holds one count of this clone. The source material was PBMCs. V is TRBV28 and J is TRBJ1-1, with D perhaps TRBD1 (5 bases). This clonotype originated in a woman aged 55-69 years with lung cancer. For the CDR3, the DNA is TGTGCCAGCAGCAACACTCAGGGTGTCGGAGCTTTCTTT. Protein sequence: CASSNTQGVGAFF.